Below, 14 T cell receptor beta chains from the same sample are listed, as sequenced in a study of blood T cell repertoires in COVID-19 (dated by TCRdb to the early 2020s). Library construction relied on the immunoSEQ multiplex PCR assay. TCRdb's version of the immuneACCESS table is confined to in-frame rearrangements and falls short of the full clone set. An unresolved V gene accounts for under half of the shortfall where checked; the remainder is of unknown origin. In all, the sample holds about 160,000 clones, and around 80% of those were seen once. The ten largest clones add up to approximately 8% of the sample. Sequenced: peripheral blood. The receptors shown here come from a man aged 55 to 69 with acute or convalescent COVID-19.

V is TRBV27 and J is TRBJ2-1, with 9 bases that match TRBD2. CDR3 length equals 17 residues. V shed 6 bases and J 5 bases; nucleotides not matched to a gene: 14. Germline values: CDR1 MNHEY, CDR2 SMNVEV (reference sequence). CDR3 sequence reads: CASSTTRGLAGNNEQFF. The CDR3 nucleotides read TGTGCCAGCAGCACAACCCGGGGACTAGCAGGTAACAATGAGCAGTTCTTC.

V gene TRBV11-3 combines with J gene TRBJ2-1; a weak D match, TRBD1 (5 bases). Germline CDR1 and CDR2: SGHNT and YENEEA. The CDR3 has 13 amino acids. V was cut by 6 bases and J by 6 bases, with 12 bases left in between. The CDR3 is CASSNTRVNEQFF. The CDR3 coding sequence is TGTGCCAGCAGTAATACCAGGGTCAATGAGCAGTTCTTC. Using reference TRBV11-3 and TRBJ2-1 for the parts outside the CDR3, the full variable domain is EAGVVQSPRYKIIEKKQPVAFWCNPISGHNTLYWYLQNLGQGPELLIRYENEEAVDDSQLPKDRFSAERLKGVDSTLKIQPAELGDSAVYLCASSNTRVNEQFFGPGTRLTVL.

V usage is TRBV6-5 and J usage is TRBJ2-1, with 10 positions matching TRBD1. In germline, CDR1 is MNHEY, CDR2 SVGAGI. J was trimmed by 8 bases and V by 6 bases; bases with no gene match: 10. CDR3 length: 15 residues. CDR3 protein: CASSPRDRGGYEQFF. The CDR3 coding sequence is TGTGCCAGCAGCCCGCGGGACAGGGGTGGCTATGAGCAGTTCTTC.

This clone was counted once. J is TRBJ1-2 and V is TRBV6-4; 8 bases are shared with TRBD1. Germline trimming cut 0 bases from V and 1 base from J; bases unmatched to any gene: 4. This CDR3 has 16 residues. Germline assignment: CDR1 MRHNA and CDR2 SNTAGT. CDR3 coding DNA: TGTGCCAGCAGTGACTCATCAGGGGGCCTTAACTATGGCTACACCTTC. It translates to CASSDSSGGLNYGYTF.

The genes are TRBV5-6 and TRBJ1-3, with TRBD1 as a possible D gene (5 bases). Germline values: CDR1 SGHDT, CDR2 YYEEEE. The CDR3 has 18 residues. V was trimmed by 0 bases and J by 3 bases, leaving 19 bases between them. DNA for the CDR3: TGTGCCAGCAGCTTGGGTGACAGAAGCGCCGTTTTTGGAAACACCATATATTTT. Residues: CASSLGDRSAVFGNTIYF.

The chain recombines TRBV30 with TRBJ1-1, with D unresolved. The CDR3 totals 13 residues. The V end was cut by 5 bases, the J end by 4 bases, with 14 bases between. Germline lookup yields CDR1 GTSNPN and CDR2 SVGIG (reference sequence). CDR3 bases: TGTGCCTGGGTGTCTCCCCGGGGCACTGAAGCTTTCTTT. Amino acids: CAWVSPRGTEAFF.

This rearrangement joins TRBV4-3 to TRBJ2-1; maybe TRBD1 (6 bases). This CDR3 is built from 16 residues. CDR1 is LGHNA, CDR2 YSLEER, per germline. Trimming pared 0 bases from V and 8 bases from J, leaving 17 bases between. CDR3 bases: TGCGCCAGCAGCCAAGATAAGTACGGCAGGGGCTATGAGCAGTTCTTC. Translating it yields CASSQDKYGRGYEQFF.

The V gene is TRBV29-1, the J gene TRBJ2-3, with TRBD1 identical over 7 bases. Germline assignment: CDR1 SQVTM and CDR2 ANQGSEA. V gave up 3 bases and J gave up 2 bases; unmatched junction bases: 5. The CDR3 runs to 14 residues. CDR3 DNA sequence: TGCAGCGTTGAGGACAGGAGATACACAGATACGCAGTATTTT. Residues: CSVEDRRYTDTQYF.

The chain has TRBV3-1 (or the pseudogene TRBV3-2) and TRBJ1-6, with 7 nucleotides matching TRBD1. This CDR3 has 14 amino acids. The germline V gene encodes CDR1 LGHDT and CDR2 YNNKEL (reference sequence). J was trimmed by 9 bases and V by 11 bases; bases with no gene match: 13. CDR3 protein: CASRGTDKGSPLHF. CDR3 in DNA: TGTGCCTCCAGGGGGACAGACAAAGGTTCACCCCTCCACTTT.

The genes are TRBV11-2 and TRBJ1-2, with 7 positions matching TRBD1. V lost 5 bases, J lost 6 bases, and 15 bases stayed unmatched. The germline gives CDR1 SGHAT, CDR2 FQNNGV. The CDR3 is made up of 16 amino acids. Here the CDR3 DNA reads TGTGCCAGCAGCCCCACGCGCCCGGGACAGCTGGATGGCTACACCTTC. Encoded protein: CASSPTRPGQLDGYTF.

This CDR3 is CASSQEQGYGYTF. As DNA, the CDR3 is TGCGCCAGCAGCCAAGAACAGGGCTATGGCTACACCTTC. This chain connects TRBV4-3 to TRBJ1-2; possibly TRBD1 for D (6 bases). With 0 bases removed from V and 4 bases from J, the gap between germline ends came to 6 bases. This CDR3 has 13 amino acids. Germline CDR1 and CDR2: LGHNA and YSLEER.

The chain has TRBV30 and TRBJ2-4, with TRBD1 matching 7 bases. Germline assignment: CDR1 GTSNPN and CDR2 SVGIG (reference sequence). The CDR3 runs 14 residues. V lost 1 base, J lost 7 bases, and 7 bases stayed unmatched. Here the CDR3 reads CAWSATGSRNIQYF. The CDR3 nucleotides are TGTGCCTGGAGTGCGACAGGGTCTCGGAACATTCAGTACTTC.

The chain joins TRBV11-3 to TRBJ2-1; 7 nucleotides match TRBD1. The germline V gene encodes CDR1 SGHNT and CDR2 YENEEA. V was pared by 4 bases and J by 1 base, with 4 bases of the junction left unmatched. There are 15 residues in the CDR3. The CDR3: CASSSTGSSYNEQFF. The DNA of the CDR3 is TGTGCCAGCAGCTCGACAGGGTCTTCCTACAATGAGCAGTTCTTC.

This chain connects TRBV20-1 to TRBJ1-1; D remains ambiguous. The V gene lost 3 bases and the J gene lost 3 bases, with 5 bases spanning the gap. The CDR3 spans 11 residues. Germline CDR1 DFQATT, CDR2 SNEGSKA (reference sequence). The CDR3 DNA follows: TGCAGTGCTAGTGCTTACACTGAAGCTTTCTTT. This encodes CSASAYTEAFF.